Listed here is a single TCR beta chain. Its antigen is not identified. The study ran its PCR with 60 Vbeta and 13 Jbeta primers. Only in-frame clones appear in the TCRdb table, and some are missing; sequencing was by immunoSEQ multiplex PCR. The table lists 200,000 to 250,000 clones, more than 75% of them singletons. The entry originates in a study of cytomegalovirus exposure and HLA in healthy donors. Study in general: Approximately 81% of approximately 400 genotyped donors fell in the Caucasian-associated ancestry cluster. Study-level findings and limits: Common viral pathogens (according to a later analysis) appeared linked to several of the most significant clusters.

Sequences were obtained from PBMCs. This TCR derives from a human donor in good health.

The CDR3 spells CATSRVQGTGNTIYF. CDR3 bases: TGTGCCACCAGCAGGGTACAGGGAACTGGAAACACCATATATTTT. The chain has TRBV15 and TRBJ1-3; a possible D gene is TRBD1 (6 bases). Deletions cut 3 bases from V and 2 bases from J, with 11 bases between. The CDR3 length is 15 residues. Germline CDR1 and CDR2: LNHNV and YYDKDF (reference sequence).